These 31 T cell receptor beta chains came from one sample sequenced in a study of beta chain features in type 1 diabetes. Isolated RNA was reverse transcribed in full, so expressed TCRB transcripts were sequenced. TCRdb keeps only in-frame clones here, not all; method: immunoSEQ multiplex PCR. The sample gives 400,000 to 550,000 clones, approximately 10% of which show up once; approximately 0.045% is in the top ten. Sequencing used naive CD4+ T cells from blood. The receptors were gathered from a woman aged 18-35 years in good health.

The V gene is TRBV28, the J gene TRBJ2-3; D remains unclear. Trimming left V 8 bases short and J 0 bases short, with 9 bases between. The CDR3 is 13 amino acids. Looked up from germline, CDR1 is MDHEN and CDR2 is SYDVKM. The DNA for the CDR3 is TGTGCCAGCGGGCAGGCAAGCACAGATACGCAGTATTTT. It yields the protein CASGQASTDTQYF.

This chain uses TRBV7-2 with TRBJ1-5, with D uncertain. Trimming took 2 bases from V and 4 from J, leaving 6 bases between them. The CDR3 spans 13 residues. The germline CDR1 and CDR2 sequences are SGHTA and FQGNSA. The CDR3 here is CASSLQENQPQHF. The CDR3 DNA follows: TGTGCCAGCAGCTTACAGGAGAATCAGCCCCAGCATTTT.

This clone was detected only a few times. The chain employs TRBV2 and TRBJ2-3; 9 bases align to TRBD2. Trimming took 6 bases from V and 12 from J; bases not matched to a gene: 4. The CDR3 is 11 amino acids. Germline-derived CDR1 and CDR2 are SNHLY and FYNNEI. The CDR3 protein is CASRASGVQYF. The CDR3 DNA follows: TGTGCCAGCAGAGCTAGCGGGGTTCAGTATTTT.

CDR3 sequence: CASSELISVKSTDTQYF. The CDR3 nucleotides are TGTGCCAGCAGCGAACTCATTAGCGTTAAGAGCACAGATACGCAGTATTTT. V and J are TRBV9 and TRBJ2-3; perhaps TRBD2 as D (5 bases). Germline CDR1 SGDLS, CDR2 YYNGEE. The CDR3 runs 17 residues. V lost 3 bases and J lost 0, with 17 bases in between.

The gene calls are TRBV29-1 and TRBJ1-1; D is unclear. This CDR3 has 14 residues. The germline V gene encodes CDR1 SQVTM and CDR2 ANQGSEA. V shed 7 bases and J shed 0 bases, with 15 bases lying between them. CDR3 in DNA: TGCAGCGCTCCTTCAAACCAGCTGAACACTGAAGCTTTCTTT. It codes for CSAPSNQLNTEAFF.

This clone was detected only a few times. V and J are TRBV30 and TRBJ1-2, with a tentative D call TRBD1 (6 bases). Trimming stripped 1 base from V and 8 bases from J, with 11 bases between. Germline values: CDR1 GTSNPN, CDR2 SVGIG (reference sequence). The CDR3 contains 12 residues. The CDR3 spells CAWSAGTQGYTF. CDR3 nucleotide sequence: TGTGCCTGGAGTGCCGGGACACAAGGCTACACCTTC.

The chain joins TRBV28 to TRBJ2-5; no firm D call. Trimming took off 3 bases at V and 5 bases at J, with 10 bases between the two ends. The CDR3 has 13 amino acids. Germline V gene lookup returns CDR1 MDHEN and CDR2 SYDVKM. The CDR3, as DNA: TGTGCCAGCAGTTTTGGTAGTCTGGAGACCCAGTACTTC. It specifies CASSFGSLETQYF.

The rearrangement joins TRBV5-6 to TRBJ1-5; D unclear. Germline V CDR1 and CDR2: SGHDT, YYEEEE. V lost 3 bases and J lost 4, with 14 bases in between. This CDR3 region has 15 residues. The CDR3 nucleotides are TGTGCCAGCAGCTGGATAAGGTTTCCGAATCAGCCCCAGCATTTT. Protein: CASSWIRFPNQPQHF.

This clone was observed a handful of times. The chain joins TRBV30 to TRBJ1-3, with a weak D call TRBD1 (6 bases). With 2 bases removed from V and 0 bases from J, the gap between germline ends came to 8 bases. The CDR3 is made up of 14 amino acids. The germline V gene encodes CDR1 GTSNPN and CDR2 SVGIG (reference sequence). DNA of the CDR3: TGTGCCTGGAGTCCACAGGGCTCTGGAAACACCATATATTTT. Amino acid sequence: CAWSPQGSGNTIYF.

This clone showed up many times. The chain couples TRBV30 to TRBJ2-6; perhaps TRBD2 as D (5 bases). From germline, CDR1 is GTSNPN and CDR2 SVGIG (reference sequence). V shed 4 bases and J shed 4 bases, with 17 bases lying between them. This CDR3 is built from 16 residues. The CDR3 reads CAWMQNLAFGANVLTF. The CDR3, as DNA: TGTGCCTGGATGCAAAACCTAGCTTTCGGGGCCAACGTCCTGACTTTC.

This clone showed up just a few times. This same CDR3 is encoded by further DNA sequences in the sample. The chain links TRBV7-2 to TRBJ2-1, with D hard to call. Trimming took 1 base from V and 4 from J, leaving 8 bases between them. Germline V gives CDR1 SGHTA, CDR2 FQGNSA. The CDR3 contains 14 residues. CDR3 nucleotides: TGTGCCAGCAGCTTAGTCGGGTTGTACAATGAGCAGTTCTTC. Translation: CASSLVGLYNEQFF.

The rearrangement uses TRBV5-1 and TRBJ2-3, with D possibly TRBD1 on 5 matching bases. Germline V gene sequence: CDR1 SGHRS, CDR2 YFSETQ. The CDR3 runs to 16 residues. V gave up 4 bases and J gave up 4 bases, with 19 bases separating them. The CDR3 DNA reads as TGCGCCAGCAGCCTGCCAGGGCTGAGGAACGCAGATACGCAGTATTTT. This sequence encodes CASSLPGLRNADTQYF. The whole variable domain, filled in from reference TRBV5-1 and TRBJ2-3, reads KAGVTQTPRYLIKTRGQQVTLSCSPISGHRSVSWYQQTPGQGLQFLFEYFSETQRNKGNFPGRFSGRQFSNSRSEMNVSTLELGDSALYLCASSLPGLRNADTQYFGPGTRLTVL.

V gene TRBV6-5 combines with J gene TRBJ2-7; D perhaps matches TRBD1 (6 bases). Germline lookup yields CDR1 MNHEY and CDR2 SVGAGI. V dropped 2 bases and J dropped 2 bases, with 10 bases sitting between them. The length of the CDR3 is 14 residues. The CDR3 coding sequence is TGTGCCAGCAGTTACGACGCAGGGGCCTACGAGCAGTACTTC. It is translated as CASSYDAGAYEQYF.

The chain links TRBV7-3 to TRBJ2-6, with TRBD2 as a possible D gene (6 bases). CDR3 length: 16 residues. Germline loops: CDR1 SGHTA, CDR2 FQGTGA. The V and J ends lost 7 bases and 2 bases respectively, with 15 bases between them. DNA for the CDR3: TGTGCCAGCACCCCCCGTGGGGGGACTGGGGCCAACGTCCTGACTTTC. As protein: CASTPRGGTGANVLTF.

V and J are TRBV5-1 and TRBJ2-5, with D unresolved. Trimming cost V 0 bases and J 9 bases, with 9 bases left between them. The germline V gene encodes CDR1 SGHRS and CDR2 YFSETQ. This CDR3 is 12 amino acids long. CDR3 region: CASSLDSQAQYF. The DNA of the CDR3 is TGCGCCAGCAGCTTGGATAGCCAGGCCCAGTACTTC.

The chain uses TRBV5-1 and TRBJ2-1; 10 nucleotides agree with TRBD1. The CDR3 runs to 17 residues. Germline CDR1 is SGHRS and CDR2 is YFSETQ. The V segment lost 1 base and the J segment 7 bases; nucleotides outside the gene matches: 11. CDR3 residues: CASSLNTLGQGFNEQFF. CDR3 sequence (DNA): TGCGCCAGCAGCTTGAACACTTTGGGACAGGGGTTTAATGAGCAGTTCTTC.

This clone appeared a few times. This chain connects TRBV27 to TRBJ2-1; tentatively, D is TRBD1 or TRBD2 (5 bases each). Germline lookup yields CDR1 MNHEY and CDR2 SMNVEV (reference sequence). The CDR3 spans 14 residues. The V end was cut by 4 bases, the J end by 3 bases, with 10 bases between. The CDR3 DNA sequence: TGTGCCAGCAGTTCAGGGACCTTCTACAATGAGCAGTTCTTC. Translation: CASSSGTFYNEQFF.

V is TRBV5-1 and J is TRBJ2-5, with 9 bases matching TRBD2. The CDR3 totals 16 residues. Trimming cost V 5 bases and J 4 bases; bases outside gene matches: 12. Germline V gives CDR1 SGHRS, CDR2 YFSETQ. The CDR3 loop is CASSPSGGGARETQYF. In DNA form, the CDR3 reads TGCGCCAGCAGTCCCTCAGGCGGGGGGGCCCGAGAGACCCAGTACTTC.

This clone appeared a few times. The chain employs TRBV7-9 and TRBJ1-6; maybe TRBD1 (5 bases). CDR3 length equals 15 residues. Germline CDR1 and CDR2: SEHNR and FQNEAQ (reference sequence). V lost 1 base and J 9 bases, leaving 13 bases between the germline ends. This CDR3 reads CASSLVGSRGSPLHF. CDR3 bases: TGTGCCAGCAGCTTAGTTGGATCTAGGGGTTCACCCCTCCACTTT.

V usage is TRBV7-9 and J usage is TRBJ2-1; 9 bases are a match to TRBD1. CDR3 size: 12 residues. The junction had 2 bases not matched to a gene; V was cut back by 5 bases and J by 9 bases. Germline V gives CDR1 SEHNR, CDR2 FQNEAQ (reference sequence). Written as DNA, the CDR3 is TGTGCCAGCAGCACAGGGGGCGTTGAGCAGTTCTTC. Protein product: CASSTGGVEQFF.

The chain uses TRBV9 and TRBJ2-3; 12 positions agree with TRBD2. Germline V gene data show CDR1 as SGDLS and CDR2 as YYNGEE. This CDR3 region has 15 residues. V lost 4 bases, J lost 4 bases, and 4 bases stayed unmatched. For the CDR3, the DNA is TGTGCCAGCAGCTCGACTAGCGGGGGACCAGATACGCAGTATTTT. Protein sequence: CASSSTSGGPDTQYF.

The table lists this clone with a few counts. The rearrangement links TRBV18 to TRBJ2-4; the D is unclear. V was cut by 0 bases and J by 1 base, with 4 bases left in between. CDR1 KGHSH and CDR2 LQKENI come from the germline V gene. This CDR3 is 14 amino acids long. The CDR3 DNA is TGTGCCAGCTCACCACCGAATGCCAAAAACATTCAGTACTTC. Its protein is CASSPPNAKNIQYF.

The chain joins TRBV7-9 to TRBJ2-7; D remains unclear. The germline gives CDR1 SEHNR, CDR2 FQNEAQ (reference sequence). The CDR3 consists of 12 residues. The V end was cut by 1 base, the J end by 5 bases, with 6 bases between. The CDR3: CASSLVAHEQYF. In DNA, the CDR3 is TGTGCCAGCAGCTTAGTCGCCCACGAGCAGTACTTC.

There are a few counts of this clone. Other DNA sequences in this specimen translate into the identical CDR3. The rearrangement uses TRBV20-1 and TRBJ1-1, with a tentative D call TRBD1 (5 bases). The CDR3 is 11 residues long. The V gene's germline CDR1 is DFQATT and CDR2 SNEGSKA (reference sequence). Trimming removed 3 bases at V and 3 bases at J, with 5 bases between. The CDR3 nucleotides are TGCAGTGCTAGGGGGGACACTGAAGCTTTCTTT. Translating gives CSARGDTEAFF.

This clone was observed a handful of times. The chain carries TRBV6-6 and TRBJ2-5; the match to TRBD1 covers 7 bases. V trimming: 5 bases; J trimming: 4 bases; junction bases outside the gene matches: 4. This CDR3 has 13 residues. Germline CDR1 and CDR2: MNHNY and SVGAGI (reference sequence). CDR3 sequence: CASSMTGLETQYF. The CDR3 DNA follows: TGTGCCAGCAGTATGACAGGGCTAGAGACCCAGTACTTC.

This clone occurred a few times. The rearrangement joins TRBV4-3 to TRBJ2-7; no clear D. The CDR3 has 16 residues. V was pared by 1 base and J by 2 bases, with 15 bases between. Germline-derived CDR1 and CDR2 are LGHNA and YSLEER. CDR3 in amino acids: CASSQVQRDTAYEQYF. CDR3 DNA: TGCGCCAGCAGCCAAGTGCAAAGAGATACAGCCTACGAGCAGTACTTC.

The chain links TRBV25-1 to TRBJ2-2; D unresolved. CDR1 and CDR2 (germline): MGHDK, SYGVNS. This CDR3 is built from 16 residues. Trimming pared 2 bases from V and 5 bases from J, leaving 15 bases between. CDR3 region: CASSERKGSQTGELFF. The CDR3 nucleotides are TGTGCCAGCAGTGAAAGAAAGGGCAGTCAGACCGGGGAGCTGTTTTTT.

This clone was picked up a small number of times. The chain joins TRBV29-1 to TRBJ1-5; D remains unclear. V was pared by 6 bases and J by 0 bases, with 12 bases between. The germline CDR1 and CDR2 sequences are SQVTM and ANQGSEA. The CDR3 is made up of 14 amino acids. The CDR3 DNA reads as TGCAGCGTGCAAGGTGGCGGTAGCAATCAGCCCCAGCATTTT. Its protein product is CSVQGGGSNQPQHF.

This sequence joins TRBV28 and TRBJ1-2; no clear D gene. Between the trimmed V and J ends, which lost 1 base and 2 bases, there was a span of 5 bases. This CDR3 has 13 amino acids. The germline gives CDR1 MDHEN, CDR2 SYDVKM. In nucleotides, the CDR3 is TGTGCCAGCAGTTTATCGGAGAACTATGGCTACACCTTC. It encodes CASSLSENYGYTF.

V and J are TRBV11-3 and TRBJ2-3; D is uncertain. Trimming shortened V by 3 bases and J by 0 bases, and 4 bases separated the two germline ends. Germline CDR1 and CDR2: SGHNT and YENEEA. This CDR3 is built from 13 residues. For the CDR3, the DNA is TGTGCCAGCAGCTTCGCTAGCACAGATACGCAGTATTTT. It translates to CASSFASTDTQYF.

The chain is built from TRBV4-1 and TRBJ2-2; D call uncertain. The germline V and J ends were trimmed by 5 bases and 2 bases, with 12 bases remaining between them. The CDR3 totals 15 residues. Germline lookup yields CDR1 MGHRA and CDR2 YSYEKL. This CDR3 reads CASSVRRPNTGELFF. For the CDR3, the DNA is TGCGCCAGCAGCGTTCGACGGCCTAACACCGGGGAGCTGTTTTTT.